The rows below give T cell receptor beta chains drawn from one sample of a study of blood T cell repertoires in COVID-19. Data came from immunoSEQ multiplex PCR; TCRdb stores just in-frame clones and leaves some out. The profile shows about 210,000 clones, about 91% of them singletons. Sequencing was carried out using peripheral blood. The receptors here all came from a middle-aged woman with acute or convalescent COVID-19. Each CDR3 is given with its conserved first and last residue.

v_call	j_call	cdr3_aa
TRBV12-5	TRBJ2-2	CASGLVRDRVFGDTGELFF
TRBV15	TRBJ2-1	CATSRDRGTGAYNEQFF
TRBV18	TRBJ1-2	CASSPPTGVFYGYTF
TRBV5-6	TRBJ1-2	CASSLGRAYGYTF
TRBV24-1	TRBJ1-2	CATSDSLPALTEANYGYTF
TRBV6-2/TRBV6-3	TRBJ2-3	CASSSSSGGSTDTQYF
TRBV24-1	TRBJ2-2	CATSASDRGRQSRGGELFF
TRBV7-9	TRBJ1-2	CASSFVGGTGAYGYTF
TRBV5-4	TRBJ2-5	CATNLGNEETQYF
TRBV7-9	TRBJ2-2	CASSLVMPRNTGELFF
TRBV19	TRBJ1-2	CASSTGGPEGVYYGYTF
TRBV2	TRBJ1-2	CASSEGRNYYGYTF
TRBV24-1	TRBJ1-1	CATSDGQGANTEAFF
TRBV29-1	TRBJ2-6	CSVDSSGANVLTF
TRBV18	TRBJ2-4	CASSPSDRVNIQYF
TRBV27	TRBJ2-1	CASSLGGALLNEQFF
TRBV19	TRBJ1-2	CASSIDRQGANYGYTF
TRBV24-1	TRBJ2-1	CATSDPSIRVSYNEQFF
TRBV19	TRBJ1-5	CASIVNQGSQPQHF
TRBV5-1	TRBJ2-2	CASSLRGQGTTTGELFF
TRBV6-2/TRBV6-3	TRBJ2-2	CASSRTRQGSGELFF
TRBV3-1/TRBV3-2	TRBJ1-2	CASSPTRTGARYGYTF
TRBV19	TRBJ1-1	CASSAQLNTEAFF
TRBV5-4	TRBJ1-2	CASSLPQGAYGYTF
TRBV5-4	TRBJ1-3	CASSPSGQGGSGNTIYF
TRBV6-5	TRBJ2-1	CASSSRQGVSYNEQFF
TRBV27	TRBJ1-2	CASSRTPGQFYGYTF
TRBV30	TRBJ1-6	CAWSAPTARLSSPLHF
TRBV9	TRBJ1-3	CASSDPSRSSGNTIYF
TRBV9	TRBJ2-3	CASSVGTGFITDTQYF
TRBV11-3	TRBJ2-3	CASSLTGTDTQYF
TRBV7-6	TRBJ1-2	CASSLDGEIYTF
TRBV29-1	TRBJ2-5	CSVEAKGARETQYF
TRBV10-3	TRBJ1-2	CAISESSGLVYGYTF
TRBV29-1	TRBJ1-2	CSVEDGQLYGYTF
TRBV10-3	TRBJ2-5	CAISERTRRETQYF
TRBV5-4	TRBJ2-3	CASSLEATPPRHTQYF
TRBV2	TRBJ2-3	CASSVLAGSTQYF
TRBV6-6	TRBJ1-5	CASSHKGTAFNQPQHF
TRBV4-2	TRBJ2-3	CASSQFASGESTDTQYF
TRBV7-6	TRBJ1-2	CASSSRPSGTGNNYGYTF
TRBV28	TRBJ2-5	CASTRWGTETETQYF
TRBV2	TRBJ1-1	CASSGTDNTEAFF
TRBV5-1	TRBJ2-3	CASRSGGATDTQYF
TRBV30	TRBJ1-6	CARSARQGLGSPLHF
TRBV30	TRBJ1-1	CAWRISGMTEAFF
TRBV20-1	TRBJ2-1	CSASRGVTNEQFF
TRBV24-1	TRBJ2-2	CATSDFAGSRTAGELFF
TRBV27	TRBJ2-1	CASSFPGLAGNEQFF